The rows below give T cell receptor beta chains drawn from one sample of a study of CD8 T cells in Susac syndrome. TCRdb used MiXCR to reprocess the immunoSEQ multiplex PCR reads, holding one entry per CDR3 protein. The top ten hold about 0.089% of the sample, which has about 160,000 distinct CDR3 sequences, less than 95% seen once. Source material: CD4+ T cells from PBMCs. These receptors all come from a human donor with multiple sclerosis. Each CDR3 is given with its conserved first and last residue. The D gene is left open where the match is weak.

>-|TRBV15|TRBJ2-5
CATSRDQDGLETQYF
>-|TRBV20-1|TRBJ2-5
CSARDPRVLGQETQYF
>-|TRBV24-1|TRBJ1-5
CATSDGEQPQHF
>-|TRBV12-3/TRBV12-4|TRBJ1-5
CASGGPSASNQPQHF
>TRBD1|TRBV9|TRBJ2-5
CASSGTGKETQYF
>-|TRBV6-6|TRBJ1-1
CASGNTGSNTEAFF
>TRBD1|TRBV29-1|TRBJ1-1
CSVGTGSMDTEAFF
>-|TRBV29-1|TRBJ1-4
CSVGGVGEKLFF
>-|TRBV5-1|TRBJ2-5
CASSSSAGSETQYF
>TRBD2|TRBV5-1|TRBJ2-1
CASSGTSGHNEQFF
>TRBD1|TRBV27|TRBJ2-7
CASSLALGQGTLSYEQYF
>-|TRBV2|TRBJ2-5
CASSERTRQETQYF
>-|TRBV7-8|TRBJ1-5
CASSTLKGNYQPQHF
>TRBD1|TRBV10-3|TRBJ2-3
CAISEEMGRGTDTQYF
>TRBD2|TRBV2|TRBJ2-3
CASMGGSVDTQYF
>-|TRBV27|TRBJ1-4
CASSSAGLDEKLFF
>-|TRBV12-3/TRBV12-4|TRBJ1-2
CASSPGQGRYGYTF
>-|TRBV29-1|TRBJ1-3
CSATQGSSGNTIYF